The clone carrying this T cell receptor (beta chain) was seen just once. The antigen remains undetermined. This sample stems from a study of shared clonotypes between healthy human individuals. Points from the study as a whole: Tissues were not sampled, only blood, and their repertoires likely differ. Genetic and exposure-history diversity was limited by the few donors.

Over several immunoSEQ plates, each subset's genomic DNA was distributed in even portions. TCRdb keeps only in-frame clones here, not all; method: immunoSEQ multiplex PCR. The repertoire includes around 480,000 clones, 75% to 80% of them detected once, and approximately 12% sits in the top ten. The CDR3 extends over 17 amino acids. Germline V gives CDR1 SEHNR, CDR2 FQNEAQ (reference sequence). Trimming stripped 5 bases from V and 4 bases from J, with 23 bases between. The chain links TRBV7-9 to TRBJ1-2; D is perhaps TRBD1 (5 bases). Sequencing input: PBMCs. The receptor was derived from a woman between 40 and 55 years old in good health. Some clones in this sample may be carry-over from other donors' samples. CDR3 sequence: CASSQSGQGPGSYGYTF. CDR3 sequence (DNA): TGTGCCAGCAGCCAGTCGGGGCAGGGCCCGGGTTCCTATGGCTACACCTTC.